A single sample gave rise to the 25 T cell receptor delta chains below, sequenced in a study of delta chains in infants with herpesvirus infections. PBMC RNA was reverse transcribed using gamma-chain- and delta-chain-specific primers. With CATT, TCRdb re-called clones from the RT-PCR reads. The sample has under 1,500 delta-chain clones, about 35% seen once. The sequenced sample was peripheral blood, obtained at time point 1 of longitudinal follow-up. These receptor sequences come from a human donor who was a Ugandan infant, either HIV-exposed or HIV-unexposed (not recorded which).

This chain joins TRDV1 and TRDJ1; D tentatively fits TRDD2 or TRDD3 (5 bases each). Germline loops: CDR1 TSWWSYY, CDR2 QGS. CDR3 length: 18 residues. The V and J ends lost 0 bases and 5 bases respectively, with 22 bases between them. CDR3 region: CALGELGLPTRTGDKLIF. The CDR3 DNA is TGTGCTCTTGGGGAACTAGGATTACCTACTCGTACTGGTGATAAACTCATCTTT.

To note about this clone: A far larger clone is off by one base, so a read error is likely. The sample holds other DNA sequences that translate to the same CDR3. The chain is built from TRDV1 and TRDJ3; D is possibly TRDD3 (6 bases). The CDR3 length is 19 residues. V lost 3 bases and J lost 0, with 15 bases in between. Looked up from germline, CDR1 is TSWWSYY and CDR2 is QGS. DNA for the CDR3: TGTGCTCTTGGGGAGGGGGAGAGTAACCACTCCTGGGACACCCGACAGATGTTTTTC. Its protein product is CALGEGESNHSWDTRQMFF.

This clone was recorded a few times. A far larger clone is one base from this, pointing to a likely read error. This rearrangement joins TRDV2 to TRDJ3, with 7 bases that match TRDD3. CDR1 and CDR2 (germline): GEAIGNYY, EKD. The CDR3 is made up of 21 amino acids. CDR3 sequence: CACDTSWYWGIYSCDTRQMFF. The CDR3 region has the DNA TGTGCCTGTGACACTTCGTGGTACTGGGGAATCTACTCCTGTGACACCCGACAGATGTTTTTC.

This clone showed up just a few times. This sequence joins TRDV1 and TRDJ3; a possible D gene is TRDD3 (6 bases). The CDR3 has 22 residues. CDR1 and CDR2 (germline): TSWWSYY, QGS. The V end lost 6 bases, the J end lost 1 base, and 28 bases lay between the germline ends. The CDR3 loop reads CALGSSPLLGRDLSWDTRQMFF. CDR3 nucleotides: TGTGCTCTTGGCTCCAGTCCGTTGCTGGGGAGGGACTTATCCTGGGACACCCGACAGATGTTTTTC.

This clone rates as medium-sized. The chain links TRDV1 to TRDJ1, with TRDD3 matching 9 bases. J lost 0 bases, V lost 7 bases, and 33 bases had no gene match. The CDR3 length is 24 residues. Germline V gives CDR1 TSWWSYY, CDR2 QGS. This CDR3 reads CALANPSFSVTGGPPDRYTDKLIF. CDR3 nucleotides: TGTGCTCTTGCCAACCCCTCCTTTTCCGTTACTGGGGGACCCCCCGATAGGTACACCGATAAACTCATCTTT.

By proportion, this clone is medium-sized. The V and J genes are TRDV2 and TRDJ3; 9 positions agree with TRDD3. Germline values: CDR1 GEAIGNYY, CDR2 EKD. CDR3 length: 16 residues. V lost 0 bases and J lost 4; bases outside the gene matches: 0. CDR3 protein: CACDTWGIWDTRQMFF. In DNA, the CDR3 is TGTGCCTGTGACACCTGGGGGATATGGGACACCCGACAGATGTTTTTC.

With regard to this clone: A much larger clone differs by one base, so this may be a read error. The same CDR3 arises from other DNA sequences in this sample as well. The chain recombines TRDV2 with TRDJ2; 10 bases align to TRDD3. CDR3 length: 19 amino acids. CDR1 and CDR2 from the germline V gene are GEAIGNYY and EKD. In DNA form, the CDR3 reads TGTGCCTGTGACTCGATTACTGGGGGATCGGGAGCTTTGACAGCGCAACTCTTCTTT. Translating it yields CACDSITGGSGALTAQLFF.

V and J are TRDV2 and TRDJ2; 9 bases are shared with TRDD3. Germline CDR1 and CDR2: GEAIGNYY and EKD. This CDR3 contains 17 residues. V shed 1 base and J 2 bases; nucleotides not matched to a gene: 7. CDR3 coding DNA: TGTGCCTGTGACACTTTGTCTACTGGGGGATTGACAGCACAACTCTTCTTT. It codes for CACDTLSTGGLTAQLFF.

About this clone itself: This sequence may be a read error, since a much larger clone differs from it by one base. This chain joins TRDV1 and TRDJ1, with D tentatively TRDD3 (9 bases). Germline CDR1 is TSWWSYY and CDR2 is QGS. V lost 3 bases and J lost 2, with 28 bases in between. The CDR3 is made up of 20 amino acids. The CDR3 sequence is CALGEAFLWGICWTTDKLIF. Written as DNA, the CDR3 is TGTGCTCTTGGGGAGGCCTTCCTATGGGGGATATGCTGGACAACCGATAAACTCATCTTT.

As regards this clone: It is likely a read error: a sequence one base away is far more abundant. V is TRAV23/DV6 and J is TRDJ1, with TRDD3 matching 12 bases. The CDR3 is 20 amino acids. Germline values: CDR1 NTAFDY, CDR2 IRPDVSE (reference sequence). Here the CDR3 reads CAGPLTTGGYLSRYTDKLIF. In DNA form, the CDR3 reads TGTGCTGGGCCCCTCACCACTGGGGGATACCTGAGTCGGTACACCGATAAACTCATCTTT.

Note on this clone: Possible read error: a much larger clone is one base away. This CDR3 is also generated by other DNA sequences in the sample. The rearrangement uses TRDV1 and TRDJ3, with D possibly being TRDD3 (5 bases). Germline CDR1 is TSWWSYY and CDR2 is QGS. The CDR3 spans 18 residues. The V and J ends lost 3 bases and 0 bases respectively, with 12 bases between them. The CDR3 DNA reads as TGTGCTCTTGGGGAGTACAGGGGGTACTCCTGGGACACCCGACAGATGTTTTTC. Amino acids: CALGEYRGYSWDTRQMFF.

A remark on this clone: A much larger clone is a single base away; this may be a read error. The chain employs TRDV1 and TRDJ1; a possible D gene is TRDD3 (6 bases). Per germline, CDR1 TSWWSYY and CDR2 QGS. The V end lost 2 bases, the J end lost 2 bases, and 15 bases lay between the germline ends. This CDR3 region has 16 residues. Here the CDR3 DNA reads TGTGCTCTTGGGGAAAAGGGGGGACTTCATACCGATAAACTCATCTTT. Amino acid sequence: CALGEKGGLHTDKLIF.

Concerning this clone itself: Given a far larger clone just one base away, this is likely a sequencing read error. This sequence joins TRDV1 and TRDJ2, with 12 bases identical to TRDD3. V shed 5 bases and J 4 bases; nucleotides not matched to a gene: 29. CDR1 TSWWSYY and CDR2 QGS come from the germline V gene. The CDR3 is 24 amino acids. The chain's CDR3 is CALGWTLRVELYWGIPPTTAQLFF. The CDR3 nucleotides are TGTGCTCTTGGGTGGACGCTTCGGGTGGAGCTTTACTGGGGGATACCCCCCACGACAGCACAACTCTTCTTT.

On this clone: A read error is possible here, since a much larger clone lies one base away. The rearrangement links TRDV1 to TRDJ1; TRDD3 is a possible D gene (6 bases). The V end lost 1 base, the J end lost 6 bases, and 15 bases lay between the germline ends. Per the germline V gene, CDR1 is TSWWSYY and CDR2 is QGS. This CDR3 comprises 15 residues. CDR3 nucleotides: TGTGCTCTTGGGGAACGGCTACTGGGACATAATAAACTCATCTTT. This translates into CALGERLLGHNKLIF.

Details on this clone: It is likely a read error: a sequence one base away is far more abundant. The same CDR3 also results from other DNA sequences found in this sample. The CDR3 spells CALGDPLGDKLIF. For the CDR3, the DNA is TGTGCTCTTGGGGACCCCCTGGGCGATAAACTCATCTTT. The chain couples TRDV1 to TRDJ1; D possibly corresponds to TRDD3 (5 bases). CDR3 length: 13 residues. The V and J ends lost 3 bases and 4 bases respectively, with 9 bases between them. The germline V gene encodes CDR1 TSWWSYY and CDR2 QGS.

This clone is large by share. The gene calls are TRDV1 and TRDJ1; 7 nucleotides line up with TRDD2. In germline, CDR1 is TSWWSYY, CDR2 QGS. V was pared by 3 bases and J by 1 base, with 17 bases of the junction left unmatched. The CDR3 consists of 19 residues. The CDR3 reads CALGDPFPTGFDSTDKLIF. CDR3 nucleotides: TGTGCTCTTGGGGACCCATTTCCTACGGGGTTTGATAGCACCGATAAACTCATCTTT.

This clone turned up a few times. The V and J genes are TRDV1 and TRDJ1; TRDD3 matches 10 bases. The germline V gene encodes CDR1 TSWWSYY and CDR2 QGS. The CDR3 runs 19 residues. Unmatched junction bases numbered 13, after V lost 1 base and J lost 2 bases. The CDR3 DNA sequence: TGTGCTCTTGGGGAACGGATTCCCCGGGTACTGGGGGATACCGATAAACTCATCTTT. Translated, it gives CALGERIPRVLGDTDKLIF.

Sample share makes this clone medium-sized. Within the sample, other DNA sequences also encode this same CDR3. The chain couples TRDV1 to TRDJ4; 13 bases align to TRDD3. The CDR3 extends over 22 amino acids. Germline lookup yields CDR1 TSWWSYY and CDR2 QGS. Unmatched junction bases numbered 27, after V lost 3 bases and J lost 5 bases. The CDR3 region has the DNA TGTGCTCTTGGGGACCCCCCTCGGTTCTCTCGTACTGGGGGATACGGGGTCAGGCCCCTGATCTTT. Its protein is CALGDPPRFSRTGGYGVRPLIF.

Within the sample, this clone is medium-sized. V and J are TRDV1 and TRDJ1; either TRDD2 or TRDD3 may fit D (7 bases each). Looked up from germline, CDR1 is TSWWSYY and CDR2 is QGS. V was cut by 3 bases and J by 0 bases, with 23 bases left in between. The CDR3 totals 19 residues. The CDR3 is CALGDPAFLPGGYTDKLIF. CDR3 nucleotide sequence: TGTGCTCTTGGGGACCCGGCCTTCCTTCCCGGGGGATACACCGATAAACTCATCTTT.

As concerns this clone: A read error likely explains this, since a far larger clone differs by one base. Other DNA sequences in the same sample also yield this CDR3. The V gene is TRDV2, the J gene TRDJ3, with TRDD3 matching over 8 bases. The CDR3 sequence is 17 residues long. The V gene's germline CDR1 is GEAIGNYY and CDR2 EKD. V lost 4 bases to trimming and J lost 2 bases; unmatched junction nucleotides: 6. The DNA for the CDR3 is TGTGCCTGTGATAGTACTGGGGGTACCTGGGACACCCGACAGATGTTTTTC. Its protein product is CACDSTGGTWDTRQMFF.

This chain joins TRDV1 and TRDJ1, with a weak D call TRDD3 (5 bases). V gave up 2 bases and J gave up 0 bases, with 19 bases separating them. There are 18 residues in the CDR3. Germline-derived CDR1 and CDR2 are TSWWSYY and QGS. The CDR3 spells CALGEVLRGGPYTDKLIF. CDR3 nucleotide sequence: TGTGCTCTTGGGGAAGTGCTGCGGGGGGGTCCTTACACCGATAAACTCATCTTT.

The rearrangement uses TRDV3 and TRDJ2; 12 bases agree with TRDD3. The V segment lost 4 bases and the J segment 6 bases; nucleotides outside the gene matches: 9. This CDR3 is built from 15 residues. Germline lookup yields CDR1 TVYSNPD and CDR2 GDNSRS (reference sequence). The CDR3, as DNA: TGTGCCTCCGATTACTGGGGGATACAGTCAGCACAACTCTTCTTT. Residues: CASDYWGIQSAQLFF.

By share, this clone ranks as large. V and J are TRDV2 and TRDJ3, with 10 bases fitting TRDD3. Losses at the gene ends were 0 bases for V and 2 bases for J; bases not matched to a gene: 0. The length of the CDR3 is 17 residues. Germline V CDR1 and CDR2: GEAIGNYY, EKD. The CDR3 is CACDTGGYAWDTRQMFF. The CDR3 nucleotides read TGTGCCTGTGACACCGGGGGATACGCCTGGGACACCCGACAGATGTTTTTC.

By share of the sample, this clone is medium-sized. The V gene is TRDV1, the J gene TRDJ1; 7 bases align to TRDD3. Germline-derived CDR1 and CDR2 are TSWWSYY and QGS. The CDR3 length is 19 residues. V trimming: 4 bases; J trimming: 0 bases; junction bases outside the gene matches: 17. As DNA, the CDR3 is TGTGCTCTTGGGGCCCTCGGACTTCGGGGGGATCTGTACACCGATAAACTCATCTTT. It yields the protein CALGALGLRGDLYTDKLIF.

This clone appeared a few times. The CDR3 DNA reads as TGTGCTCTTGGGGATCGGGCTAAACTCATCTTT. Translating it yields CALGDRAKLIF. The V call is TRDV1, the J call TRDJ1; D ambiguous. Germline V gene sequence: CDR1 TSWWSYY, CDR2 QGS. With 3 bases removed from V and 7 bases from J, the gap between germline ends came to 6 bases. CDR3 length: 11 amino acids.